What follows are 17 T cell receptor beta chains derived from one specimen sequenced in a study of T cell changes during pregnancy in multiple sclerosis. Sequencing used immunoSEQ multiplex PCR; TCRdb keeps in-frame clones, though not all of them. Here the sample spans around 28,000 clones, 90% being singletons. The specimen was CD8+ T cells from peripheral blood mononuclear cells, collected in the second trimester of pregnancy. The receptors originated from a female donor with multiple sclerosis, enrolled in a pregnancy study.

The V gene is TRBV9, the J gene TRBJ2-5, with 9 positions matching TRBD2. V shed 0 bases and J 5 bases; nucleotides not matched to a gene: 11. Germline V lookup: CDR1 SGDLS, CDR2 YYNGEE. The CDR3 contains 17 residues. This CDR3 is CASSVEGGRALEETQYF. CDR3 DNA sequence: TGTGCCAGCAGCGTAGAGGGCGGGAGGGCCCTCGAGGAGACCCAGTACTTC.

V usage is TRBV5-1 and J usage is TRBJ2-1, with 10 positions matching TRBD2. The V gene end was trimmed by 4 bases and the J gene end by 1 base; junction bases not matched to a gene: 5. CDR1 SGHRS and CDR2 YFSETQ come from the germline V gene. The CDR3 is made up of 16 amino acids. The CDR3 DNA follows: TGCGCCAGCAGCCGGAGACTAGCGGGTTCCTACAATGAGCAGTTCTTC. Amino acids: CASSRRLAGSYNEQFF.

This CDR3 is CASSDSGLGDYNEQFF. Here the CDR3 DNA reads TGTGCCAGCAGTGACTCGGGTCTAGGCGACTACAATGAGCAGTTCTTC. V and J are TRBV6-4 and TRBJ2-1; no clear D. V lost 0 bases, J lost 3 bases, and 12 bases lay in between. CDR1 is MRHNA and CDR2 is SNTAGT in the germline V gene. The CDR3 length is 16 residues.

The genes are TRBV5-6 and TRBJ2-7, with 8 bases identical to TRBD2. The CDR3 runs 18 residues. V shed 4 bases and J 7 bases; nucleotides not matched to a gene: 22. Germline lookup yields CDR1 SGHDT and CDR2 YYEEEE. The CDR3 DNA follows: TGTGCCAGCAGCCCCTATCGGTGGTTGCAAGCGGGAGAGGTAGAGCAGTACTTC. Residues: CASSPYRWLQAGEVEQYF.

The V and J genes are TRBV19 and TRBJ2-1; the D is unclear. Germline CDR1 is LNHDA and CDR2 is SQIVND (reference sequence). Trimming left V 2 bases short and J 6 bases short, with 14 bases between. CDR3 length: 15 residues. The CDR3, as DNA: TGTGCCAGTAGTATAATCAGGTCGAGCCTCAATGAGCAGTTCTTC. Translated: CASSIIRSSLNEQFF.

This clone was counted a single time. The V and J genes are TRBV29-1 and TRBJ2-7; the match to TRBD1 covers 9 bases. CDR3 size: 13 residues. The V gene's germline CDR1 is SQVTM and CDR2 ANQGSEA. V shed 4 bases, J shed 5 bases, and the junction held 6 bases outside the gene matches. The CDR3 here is CSVAGTGSHEQYF. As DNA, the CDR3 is TGCAGCGTTGCCGGGACAGGGTCCCACGAGCAGTACTTC.

CDR3 DNA sequence: TGTGCCAGCAGTTCCGTAGGGACGGGGGGAGGCGAGCAGTACTTC. It translates to CASSSVGTGGGEQYF. The chain is built from TRBV27 and TRBJ2-7; 7 nucleotides match TRBD2. There are 15 residues in the CDR3. The V segment lost 4 bases and the J segment 6 bases; nucleotides outside the gene matches: 12. From germline, CDR1 is MNHEY and CDR2 SMNVEV (reference sequence).

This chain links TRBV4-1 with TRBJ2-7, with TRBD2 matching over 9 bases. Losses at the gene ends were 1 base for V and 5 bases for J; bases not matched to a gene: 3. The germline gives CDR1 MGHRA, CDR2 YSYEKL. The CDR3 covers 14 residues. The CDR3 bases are TGCGCCAGCAGCCAAGGGGCGGGGGGGGACGAGCAGTACTTC. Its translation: CASSQGAGGDEQYF.

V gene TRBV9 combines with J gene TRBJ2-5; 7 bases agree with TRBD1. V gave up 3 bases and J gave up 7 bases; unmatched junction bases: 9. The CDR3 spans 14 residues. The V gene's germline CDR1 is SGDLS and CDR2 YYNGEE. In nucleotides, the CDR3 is TGTGCCAGCAGCGCCTCAGACAGGGTAGGGACCCAGTACTTC. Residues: CASSASDRVGTQYF.

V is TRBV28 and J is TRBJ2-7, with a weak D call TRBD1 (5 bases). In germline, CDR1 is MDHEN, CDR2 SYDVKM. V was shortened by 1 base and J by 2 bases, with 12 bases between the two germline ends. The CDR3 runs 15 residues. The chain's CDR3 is CASSLLGHRPYEQYF. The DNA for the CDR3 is TGTGCCAGCAGTTTATTGGGGCACCGACCCTACGAGCAGTACTTC.

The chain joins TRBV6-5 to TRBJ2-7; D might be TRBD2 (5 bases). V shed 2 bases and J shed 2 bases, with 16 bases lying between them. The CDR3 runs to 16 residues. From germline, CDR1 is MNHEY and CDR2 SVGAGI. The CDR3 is CASSYLSGRRTYEQYF. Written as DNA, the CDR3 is TGTGCCAGCAGTTACCTCAGCGGTAGGAGGACCTACGAGCAGTACTTC.

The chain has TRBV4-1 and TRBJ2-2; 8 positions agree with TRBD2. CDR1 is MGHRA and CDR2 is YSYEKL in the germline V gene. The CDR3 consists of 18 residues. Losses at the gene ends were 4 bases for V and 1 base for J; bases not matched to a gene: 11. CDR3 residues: CASSPRQVAGLNTGELFF. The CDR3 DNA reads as TGCGCCAGCAGCCCACGTCAAGTAGCGGGGCTGAACACCGGGGAGCTGTTTTTT.

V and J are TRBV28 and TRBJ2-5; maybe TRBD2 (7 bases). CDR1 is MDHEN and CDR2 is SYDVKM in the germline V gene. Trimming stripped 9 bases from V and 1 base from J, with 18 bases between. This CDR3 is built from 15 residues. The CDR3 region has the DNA TGTGCCAGATGCCTTAAAGGGGGGGGCCAAGAGACCCAGTACTTC. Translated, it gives CARCLKGGGQETQYF.

The CDR3 sequence: CASSPLPGLGNNEQFF. The DNA for the CDR3 is TGTGCCAGCAGTCCTTTGCCGGGACTAGGCAACAATGAGCAGTTCTTC. V usage is TRBV9 and J usage is TRBJ2-1, with 8 nucleotides matching TRBD2. With 5 bases clipped from V and 5 bases from J, the junction kept 12 bases outside the gene matches. Per germline, CDR1 SGDLS and CDR2 YYNGEE. This CDR3 has 16 amino acids. The variable domain in full, with the rest retrieved from reference TRBV9 and TRBJ2-1, is DSGVTQTPKHLITATGQRVTLRCSPRSGDLSVYWYQQSLDQGLQFLIQYYNGEERAKGNILERFSAQQFPDLHSELNLSSLELGDSALYFCASSPLPGLGNNEQFFGPGTRLTVL.

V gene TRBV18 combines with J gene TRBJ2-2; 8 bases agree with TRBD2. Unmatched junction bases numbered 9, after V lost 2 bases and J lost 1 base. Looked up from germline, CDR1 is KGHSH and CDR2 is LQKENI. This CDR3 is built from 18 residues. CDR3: CASSPYPKREGNTGELFF. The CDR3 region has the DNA TGTGCCAGCTCACCATACCCTAAACGGGAGGGGAACACCGGGGAGCTGTTTTTT.

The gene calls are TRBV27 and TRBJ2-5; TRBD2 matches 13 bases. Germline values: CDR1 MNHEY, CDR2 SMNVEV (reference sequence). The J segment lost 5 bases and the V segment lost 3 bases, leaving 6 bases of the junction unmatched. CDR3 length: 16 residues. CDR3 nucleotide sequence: TGTGCCAGCAGTTTGGGACTAGCGGGAATAGGGGAGACCCAGTACTTC. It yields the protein CASSLGLAGIGETQYF.

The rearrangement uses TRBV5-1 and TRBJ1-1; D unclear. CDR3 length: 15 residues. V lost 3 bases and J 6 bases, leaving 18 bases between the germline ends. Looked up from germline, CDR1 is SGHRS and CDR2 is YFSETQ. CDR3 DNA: TGCGCCAGCAGCTCCCGAAGAAGGCGGGGTTCTGAAGCTTTCTTT. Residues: CASSSRRRRGSEAFF.